This T cell receptor beta chain emerged from a study of cytomegalovirus exposure and HLA in healthy donors (TCRdb year 2017). For the study in its entirety: An earlier analysis of several hundred of the donors reported 250 to 300 Gb of sequence data and roughly 120 million unique TCR beta sequences obtained from approximately 180 million T cells. An early release that covered roughly 600 HLA-typed donors contained approximately 300 gigabases of sequencing data and approximately 85 million unique TCR sequences. The study profiled the T cell repertoires of about 720 subjects by immunosequencing and related them to cytomegalovirus serostatus. The number of donors typed differed by locus, with roughly 629-640 for A, B, C, DRB1 and DQB1, roughly 520 for DQA1, 600 to 610 for DPA1, and some 440 for DPB1. A later genetic analysis took genome-wide SNP genotypes for 398 of the 666 donors and used that subset as a discovery cohort. A later analysis re-analyzed previously published TCR beta repertoires from hundreds of donors and added high-resolution HLA genotyping to study TCR occurrence patterns. The study aimed to test whether signatures of past pathogen exposure could be identified by cataloging public T cell receptors. An earlier analysis of around 580 of the donors used high-throughput TCR beta sequencing to judge whether each TCR beta V gene segment behaved as functional or pseudogenic. Among approximately 370 genotyped donors of the cohort, an average of roughly 230,000 unique TCR beta nucleotide sequences was sequenced per donor, of which 15% to 20% were non-productive. In addition to the first cohort of around 670 subjects, a separate validation cohort of approximately 120 different subjects was used. Of the approximately 400 genotyped donors, about 84% fell in the genetic ancestry cluster associated with self-reported Caucasian donors. Both class I and class II loci were covered by HLA typing, at four-digit resolution. Alongside the repertoire data, information on donor age, sex, ethnicity and CMV serostatus was compiled. All discovery cohort repertoires had been generated using a single sequencing platform. Several DR-DQ haplotypes were handled as single units for association and clustering because linkage in the cohort was strong. In the later analysis, no new phenotypic data were used to find candidate immune exposures; instead, reliance was placed on TCR beta sequences and their occurrence across donors. High-throughput TCR immunosequencing, statistical association of individual TCRs with disease status, and machine learning were combined to predict cytomegalovirus infection status.

Turning to this clone: Its antigen is currently not known.

The library relied on the immunoSEQ multiplex PCR assay. For the multiplex PCR, a mixture combining 60 forward primers for TCR Vbeta segments and 13 reverse primers for TCR Jbeta segments was used. The CDR3 region of rearranged TCR beta genes was amplified from genomic DNA by a multiplex PCR assay. The Illumina HiSeq System was used to sequence the amplified TCR beta libraries as 87-base-pair reads. Under the source paper's analysis protocol: In a later analysis, 77 million or so unique TCR beta chains were counted across the roughly 670 repertoires, and roughly 11 million of these chains were shared by at least two donors. Raw reads were error-corrected and collapsed into unique sequences with a nearest-neighbor algorithm that merged closely related sequences to remove PCR and sequencing errors. CDR3 sequences were aligned to IMGT reference sequences to assign V, D and J gene segments. For a sequence to be retained, a match of at least six nucleotides was required to both a V gene segment and a J gene segment. A rearrangement counted as productive if the CDR3 had no stop codons and remained in frame with V and J, and every other rearrangement counted as non-productive. Following IMGT convention, CDR3 was defined as the stretch from the second conserved V-encoded cysteine to the conserved J-encoded phenylalanine. The earlier analysis of a few hundred of the donors excluded any sequence lacking an unambiguous match to a single V gene segment. In an earlier analysis of around 600 of the donors, V segments were called functional above 56.7% productive rearrangements and were called segregating when the between-donor standard deviation exceeded 5%. A statistical classification framework was built for diagnosing cytomegalovirus status from the catalog of TCR beta chain sequences. V and J gene assignment, in a later analysis, came from comparing TCR nucleotide sequences with IMGT/GENE-DB human TR gene sequences. Using the TCRdist pipeline, a later analysis assigned CDR3 sequences along with most-parsimonious VDJ recombination scenarios. In a later analysis, each TCR beta chain was defined by its CDR3 amino acid sequence together with its V-gene family, and reads without a unique V-gene family were excluded. A later analysis removed 450 to 600 highly shared, low-generation-probability nucleotide sequences to deal with suspected cross-contamination and a sequencing artifact. A later analysis calculated a clonal expansion index for each public chain from normalized within-repertoire ranks of inferred template counts. Generation probabilities in a later analysis came from a VDJ recombination model fitted to out-of-frame rearrangements, and those results were checked against IGoR. In a later analysis, hypergeometric tests were used to score TCR-TCR, TCR-HLA and TCR-CMV co-occurrence, with a repertoire-size bias correction applied to TCR pairs. A later analysis estimated false discovery rates by permuting HLA or CMV assignments 20 times. In a later analysis, co-occurring TCRs were grouped with DBSCAN, and TCRdist sequence similarity was added when clustering was performed within HLA-allele-positive subsets. Co-occurrence clustering excluded repertoires with fewer than 30,000 or more than 120,000 public chains, plus five with anomalous nucleotide sharing. The immuneACCESS repertoire file appears here via TCRdb, limited to in-frame rearrangements. These files lack a portion of the clones; in checked studies, under half of the deficit traces to unresolved V genes, and the cause of the others is not known. V and J calls and clone size are copied from that table; D and trimming were computed from the DNA. The table kept for this sample lists 170,000 or so clones. In total, the top ten clones hold 2% to 2.5% of the sample.

The cohort consisted of 600 to 700 healthy bone marrow donors. At the time of sampling, every cohort member was nominally healthy, though immune exposures that went unrecorded were likely present. The donor tested CMV seronegative, placing the donor among the 300 to 400 seronegative members of the cohort. A peripheral blood sample was provided by each donor, and peripheral blood mononuclear cells were used for TCR beta sequencing. The Qiagen DNeasy Blood Extraction Kit was used to extract genomic DNA from the blood cell samples. Trimming costs V 8 bases and J 11 bases, and their ends lie 18 bases apart. Its CDR3 holds 12 amino acids, cysteine through phenylalanine. Here the CDR3 DNA is all that survives: 36 bases in frame from base 1. The germline V gene encodes CDR1 SNHLY and CDR2 FYNNEI. Overall results and qualifications from the work: Because some donors lacked HLA typing at each locus, the association tests relied only on the typed subset. In an earlier analysis of around 600 of the donors, most TCR beta V segments were observed in productive rearrangements about 87% or about 30% of the time, broadly matching IMGT annotations. The cohort was sequenced for TCR beta chains only, and without alpha or paired-chain data the features that could be detected were limited. Some IMGT-functional V segments, including TRBV6-2 and TRBV6-3, could not be told apart with the 87-base-pair reads, so those segments were excluded. In a later analysis, 15,000 to 20,000 TCR beta sequences were associated with specific HLA alleles at a false discovery rate of 0.05. In vitro tests confirmed that a few of the cytomegalovirus-associated TCR beta chains recognize cytomegalovirus antigens. The only immune exposure information available for the cohort was CMV serostatus. Cytomegalovirus status was reported to be diagnosed by the classifier with high specificity and sensitivity in both the original and validation cohorts. In a later analysis, HLA-associated TCR beta chains showed more clonal expansion and lower generation probabilities than non-associated chains that were equally common. Correlated functional status among segregating V segments might be attributable to linkage disequilibrium, but an unknown experimental factor could not be ruled out. According to a later analysis, most CMV-associated TCR beta chains appeared to be HLA-restricted, and the HLA associations seemed to be driven largely by CMV exposure. V-gene and J-gene trimming of TCR beta chains was associated with a missense DCLRE1C variant in a later genetic analysis, and the association was replicated in an independent cohort. In a later genetic analysis, fewer N-insertions in productive TCRs were reported among donors in an Asian-associated ancestry cluster than the approximately 630-donor mean. About 17 rarely observed V segments, including chromosome 9 orphons, were excluded from the earlier analysis of some 590 of the donors because counts were too low. A cluster of highly shared sequence variants was judged likely to be a technical artifact of the sequencing pipeline. The authors suggested that the approach could potentially be generalized to other disease states and immunological phenotypes. The study listed 164 TCR beta chains as associated with cytomegalovirus. Strong co-occurrence of HLA alleles, especially DR and DQ, made assigning TCR associations to individual alleles difficult. In a later analysis, TCR association rates were found to vary across HLA loci, with the most associated TCRs seen for DRB1 alleles and the fewest for HLA-C alleles. Most TCR sequences were observed very rarely across donors, whereas some public TCRs were present in many individuals. Roughly uniform sequencing depth across donors was assumed in presence/absence analyses, although this assumption may not hold. In a later analysis, several top co-occurrence clusters were reported to appear linked to parvovirus B19, influenza, CMV and Epstein-Barr virus. A further reported finding was that TCR beta sequences accurately predicted the HLA-A and HLA-B alleles for most subjects in the first cohort.

This sequence uses TRBV2 and TRBJ2-5, and the D gene may be TRBD2, 6 bases matching. The clonotype originates from a man younger than 45 in good health and CMV-seronegative. What was sequenced was PBMCs. The DNA sequence is as follows: TGTGCCAGCCAGGGTTTTACGGGGGAGCAGTACTTC. Its coded protein is CASQGFTGEQYF.